The next 27 T cell receptor beta chains were all read from a single sample in a study of blood T cell repertoires in COVID-19. Assay used: immunoSEQ multiplex PCR; TCRdb lists only in-frame clones, some missing. The table includes about 480,000 clones, 75% to 90% detected once. Sequencing was done on a sample of peripheral blood. All receptors come from a man aged 18 to 30 with COVID-19, enrolled during active disease.

The V call is TRBV7-9, the J call TRBJ2-6; TRBD1 might be the D (6 bases). V was cut by 7 bases and J by 2 bases, with 15 bases left in between. CDR1 is SEHNR, CDR2 FQNEAQ, per germline (reference sequence). This CDR3 has 16 amino acids. The CDR3, as DNA: TGTGCCAGCATCGTTACAGGGTCGGCTGGGGCCAACGTCCTGACTTTC. This translates into CASIVTGSAGANVLTF.

The DNA of the CDR3 is TGTGCCAGCAAACTGACAGCCTTACCTTCACCCCTCCACTTT. Its protein is CASKLTALPSPLHF. The chain couples TRBV6-5 to TRBJ1-6, with D perhaps TRBD1 (5 bases). The ends were cut back, 7 bases at V and 9 bases at J, with 16 bases in the middle. The CDR3 is made up of 14 amino acids. Germline values: CDR1 MNHEY, CDR2 SVGAGI.

The chain is built from TRBV10-2 and TRBJ2-7; TRBD2 matches at 11 bases. The CDR3 consists of 13 residues. The V gene end was trimmed by 6 bases and the J gene end by 3 bases; junction bases not matched to a gene: 1. From germline, CDR1 is WSHSY and CDR2 SAAADI. The CDR3 nucleotides are TGCGCCAGCAGACTAGCGGGAGACTACGAGCAGTACTTC. Protein product: CASRLAGDYEQYF.

This clone has a single count. The CDR3 nucleotides read TGTGCCAGCAGTGAGGGCCTCGCACAGCCCCAGCATTTT. Translated, it gives CASSEGLAQPQHF. The chain has TRBV6-1 and TRBJ1-5; no clear D. V was clipped by 3 bases and J by 7 bases, with 10 bases between them. The CDR3 loop spans 13 amino acids. The V gene's germline CDR1 is MNHNS and CDR2 SASEGT.

The rearrangement uses TRBV5-4 and TRBJ1-3; D might be TRBD1 (5 bases). With 4 bases removed from V and 3 bases from J, the gap between germline ends came to 17 bases. The CDR3 is 16 amino acids. In germline, CDR1 is SGHNT, CDR2 YYREEE (reference sequence). CDR3 coding DNA: TGTGCCAGCAGCCTTCGCCCAGGGTCTAGTGGAAACACCATATATTTT. Protein sequence: CASSLRPGSSGNTIYF.

V is TRBV29-1 and J is TRBJ1-1; 9 bases map to TRBD1. The V gene's germline CDR1 is SQVTM and CDR2 ANQGSEA. The CDR3 runs to 13 residues. J gave up 6 bases and V 6 bases, and 8 bases lay outside the gene matches. CDR3 coding DNA: TGCAGCGTGCAAACAGGGGGCCGGGCTGAAGCTTTCTTT. Translating it yields CSVQTGGRAEAFF.

This chain uses TRBV29-1 with TRBJ2-7, with 10 bases matching TRBD2. V lost 6 bases to trimming and J lost 2 bases; unmatched junction nucleotides: 16. The CDR3 totals 17 residues. CDR1 SQVTM and CDR2 ANQGSEA come from the germline V gene. The CDR3 region has the DNA TGCAGCGTGCCTGCGGGGGCTAGCGGGAGACCGACCTACGAGCAGTACTTC. This codes for CSVPAGASGRPTYEQYF.

This chain uses TRBV19 with TRBJ1-2; D is perhaps TRBD1 (6 bases). The CDR3 has 13 residues. V lost 5 bases and J 8 bases, leaving 15 bases between the germline ends. Germline assignment: CDR1 LNHDA and CDR2 SQIVND (reference sequence). The CDR3: CASSFARGQGYTF. For the CDR3, the DNA is TGTGCCAGTAGTTTCGCGAGGGGACAAGGCTACACCTTC.

V and J are TRBV12-5 and TRBJ1-5; D is unclear. V was pared by 2 bases and J by 4 bases, with 6 bases between. This CDR3 is 13 amino acids long. Germline CDR1 LGHNT, CDR2 FRNRAP. CDR3 DNA sequence: TGTGCTAGTGGTTTGACAGCAAATCAGCCCCAGCATTTT. Protein product: CASGLTANQPQHF.

This chain connects TRBV2 to TRBJ2-3; maybe TRBD2 (6 bases). The germline V and J ends were trimmed by 4 bases and 12 bases, with 11 bases remaining between them. This CDR3 spans 11 amino acids. Germline V CDR1 and CDR2: SNHLY, FYNNEI. CDR3 amino acids: CASSVLAIQYF. CDR3 coding DNA: TGTGCCAGCAGTGTTCTAGCGATCCAGTATTTT.

The chain carries TRBV5-3 and TRBJ1-5; the D gene is possibly TRBD1 (5 bases). TRBV5-3 is given ORF status, its function remaining uncertain. The CDR3 extends over 15 amino acids. Trimming shortened V by 4 bases and J by 6 bases, and 17 bases separated the two germline ends. The CDR3 loop is CARSRTPPGVQPQHF. The CDR3 DNA sequence: TGTGCCAGAAGCCGGACACCCCCGGGGGTTCAGCCCCAGCATTTT.

The V gene is TRBV19, the J gene TRBJ2-5; tentative D call: TRBD2 (6 bases). Germline V CDR1 and CDR2: LNHDA, SQIVND (reference sequence). This CDR3 has 13 amino acids. Trimming removed 4 bases from V and 1 base from J, with 7 bases in between. The DNA of the CDR3 is TGTGCCAGTAGTACGGGACTCCAAGAGACCCAGTACTTC. Amino acids: CASSTGLQETQYF.

V usage is TRBV7-9 and J usage is TRBJ1-2, with no clear D. Trimming removed 0 bases from V and 8 bases from J, with 10 bases in between. Germline CDR1 is SEHNR and CDR2 is FQNEAQ (reference sequence). The CDR3 is 13 amino acids. The DNA of the CDR3 is TGTGCCAGCAGCTTAGCTGGAGACCCGGGCTACACCTTC. It translates to CASSLAGDPGYTF.

This chain joins TRBV3-1 (or the pseudogene TRBV3-2) and TRBJ1-4; 7 bases map to TRBD1. This CDR3 comprises 16 residues. Looked up from germline, CDR1 is LGHDT and CDR2 is YNNKEL (reference sequence). The junction had 12 bases not matched to a gene; V was cut back by 4 bases and J by 7 bases. The CDR3 reads CASSPGTVSDSEKLFF. The CDR3 region has the DNA TGTGCCAGCAGCCCAGGGACAGTCTCGGACTCTGAAAAACTGTTTTTT.

The V gene is TRBV18, the J gene TRBJ2-3; possible D gene TRBD2, 6 bases. The CDR3 sequence is 15 residues long. Trimming left V 7 bases short and J 1 base short, with 15 bases between. Germline CDR1 reads KGHSH; CDR2 reads LQKENI. CDR3 amino acids: CASLRGDSGTDTQYF. The CDR3 nucleotides are TGTGCCAGCTTGCGAGGGGACTCAGGCACAGATACGCAGTATTTT.

The chain combines TRBV9 with TRBJ2-6; 10 positions match TRBD1. This CDR3 spans 18 amino acids. Trimming at V came to 4 bases and at J to 2 bases, leaving 9 bases not matched to a gene. Germline V gene sequence: CDR1 SGDLS, CDR2 YYNGEE. In nucleotides, the CDR3 is TGTGCCAGCAGCTCTAGAGGACAGGGGGAGACTGGGGCCAACGTCCTGACTTTC. Translation gives CASSSRGQGETGANVLTF.

This chain connects TRBV5-4 to TRBJ2-6; tentative D call: TRBD2 (6 bases). This CDR3 region has 15 residues. CDR1 is SGHNT, CDR2 YYREEE, per germline (reference sequence). V shed 4 bases and J shed 0 bases, with 8 bases lying between them. CDR3 bases: TGTGCCAGCAGCGGGGGGACCTCTGGGGCCAACGTCCTGACTTTC. The encoded protein is CASSGGTSGANVLTF.

The chain joins TRBV19 to TRBJ1-1; 10 bases align to TRBD1. After removal of 4 bases from V and 4 bases from J, the junction contained 9 bases not matched to a gene. CDR3 length equals 16 residues. Germline loops: CDR1 LNHDA, CDR2 SQIVND (reference sequence). The chain's CDR3 is CASSTGPGQGTTEAFF. In nucleotides, the CDR3 is TGTGCCAGTAGTACAGGTCCGGGACAGGGGACCACTGAAGCTTTCTTT.

The chain joins TRBV18 to TRBJ1-2; D is unresolved. Germline CDR1 reads KGHSH; CDR2 reads LQKENI. The CDR3 totals 12 residues. The ends were cut back, 0 bases at V and 6 bases at J, with 5 bases in the middle. Here the CDR3 reads CASSPPFDGYTF. Here the CDR3 DNA reads TGTGCCAGCTCACCACCGTTCGATGGCTACACCTTC.

This chain links TRBV4-2 with TRBJ1-3; 12 nucleotides agree with TRBD1. This CDR3 spans 15 amino acids. Germline V CDR1 and CDR2: LGHNA, YNFKEQ. V gave up 4 bases and J gave up 2 bases; unmatched junction bases: 0. The DNA for the CDR3 is TGTGCCAGCAGCCGGGACAGGGGGCCTGGAAACACCATATATTTT. Protein product: CASSRDRGPGNTIYF.

This chain uses TRBV11-3 with TRBJ1-2; TRBD1 aligns across 11 bases. After removal of 5 bases from V and 4 bases from J, the junction contained 3 bases not matched to a gene. The CDR3 contains 14 residues. Germline-derived CDR1 and CDR2 are SGHNT and YENEEA. The CDR3 is CASSPGQGAYGYTF. For the CDR3, the DNA is TGTGCCAGCAGCCCAGGACAGGGGGCCTATGGCTACACCTTC.

This clone showed up just once. The V and J genes are TRBV7-8 and TRBJ2-5; 11 nucleotides agree with TRBD2. This CDR3 is 18 amino acids long. Germline assignment: CDR1 SGHVS and CDR2 FQNEAQ. After removal of 5 bases from V and 4 bases from J, the junction contained 15 bases not matched to a gene. CDR3 nucleotide sequence: TGTGCCAGCAGCCGGAACGGACTAGCGGGTTCGGGAGTAGAGACCCAGTACTTC. This encodes CASSRNGLAGSGVETQYF.

This clone was observed a handful of times. The chain couples TRBV27 to TRBJ2-3, with D hard to call. There are 15 residues in the CDR3. In germline, CDR1 is MNHEY, CDR2 SMNVEV (reference sequence). Trimming left V 5 bases short and J 6 bases short, with 18 bases between. The DNA of the CDR3 is TGTGCCAGCAGTCCCCTGAGCCGTCTCAGGGATACGCAGTATTTT. It codes for CASSPLSRLRDTQYF.

This clone was seen only once. The rearrangement joins TRBV4-1 to TRBJ1-4, with 9 bases aligning to TRBD1. Per the germline V gene, CDR1 is MGHRA and CDR2 is YSYEKL. The CDR3 totals 15 residues. V lost 1 base and J lost 8; bases outside the gene matches: 5. CDR3 in DNA: TGCGCCAGCAGCCAAGTCAGACAGGGGGTGGAAAAACTGTTTTTT. Protein sequence: CASSQVRQGVEKLFF.

The chain joins TRBV14 to TRBJ2-5; maybe TRBD1 (6 bases). Germline lookup yields CDR1 SGHDN and CDR2 FVKESK. The CDR3 extends over 14 amino acids. Trimming removed 4 bases from V and 7 bases from J, with 16 bases in between. This CDR3 is CASSPLAGAGTQYF. The CDR3 DNA reads as TGTGCCAGCAGCCCCCTTGCAGGGGCGGGGACCCAGTACTTC.

The J gene is TRBJ2-5, the V gene TRBV19; D might be TRBD2 (6 bases). The CDR3 sequence is 16 residues long. V was cut by 5 bases and J by 5 bases, with 21 bases left in between. The germline CDR1 and CDR2 sequences are LNHDA and SQIVND (reference sequence). The CDR3 DNA reads as TGTGCCAGTAGTTCCCTCCGGGACTCTAAGGCTGAGACCCAGTACTTC. It encodes CASSSLRDSKAETQYF.

The V and J genes are TRBV2 and TRBJ1-5, with D unresolved. Trimming cost V 8 bases and J 4 bases, with 12 bases left between them. The germline V gene has CDR1 SNHLY and CDR2 FYNNEI. The CDR3 is 13 amino acids. The DNA of the CDR3 is TGTGCCAGCGGGAGGGAGGTAAATCAGCCCCAGCATTTT. It encodes CASGREVNQPQHF.